One sample yielded the 32 T cell receptor beta chains listed below, sequenced in a study of blood T cells in healthy people across ages (dated by TCRdb to between 2014 and 2016). Libraries came from 5' RACE. A second PCR of about 7 to 12 cycles was run with a J-beta primer mix and a sample-barcoded 5' primer. The public reads were run again by TCRdb, first through fastp at Q25 and then through MiXCR, and only productive beta chains were kept. CDR3 protein duplicates are merged, each entry listing the most common genes and DNA. The sample contains 1.5 million to 2 million distinct CDR3 sequences, more than 35% of them found a single time. 23% of the sample comes from the top ten. Sequencing was performed on blood. All receptors come from a human donor in good health.

Only a few counts were recorded for this clonotype. The rearrangement links TRBV7-2 to TRBJ1-5; no definite D call. V lost 0 bases and J lost 11, with 11 bases in between. This CDR3 has 13 amino acids. Germline V lookup: CDR1 SGHTA, CDR2 FQGNSA. The CDR3 sequence is CASSLANGRAQHF. CDR3 sequence (DNA): TGTGCCAGCAGCTTAGCGAATGGACGAGCCCAGCATTTT.

The chain has TRBV5-1 and TRBJ2-2; D may correspond to TRBD1 or TRBD2 (5 bases each). The CDR3 loop spans 14 amino acids. Germline values: CDR1 SGHRS, CDR2 YFSETQ. V lost 5 bases and J 6 bases, leaving 14 bases between the germline ends. CDR3: CASRPSGRAGELFF. In DNA, the CDR3 is TGCGCCAGCAGACCCTCAGGGAGAGCCGGGGAGCTGTTTTTT.

The chain combines TRBV19 with TRBJ1-2; D is unclear. CDR1 and CDR2 from the germline V gene are LNHDA and SQIVND (reference sequence). V was cut by 11 bases and J by 4 bases, with 14 bases left in between. This CDR3 region has 12 residues. The CDR3 sequence: CALPGGSYGYTF. For the CDR3, the DNA is TGTGCCCTCCCGGGAGGGTCCTATGGCTACACCTTC.

The chain is built from TRBV6-2 or TRBV6-3 and TRBJ1-2; D gene uncertain. CDR1 is MNHEY and CDR2 is SVGEGT in the germline V gene. Trimming left V 4 bases short and J 4 bases short, with 10 bases between. The CDR3 sequence is 13 residues long. CDR3 bases: TGTGCCAGCAGTTTCCTGCTGGTCTATGGCTACACCTTC. It specifies CASSFLLVYGYTF.

The V gene is TRBV20-1, the J gene TRBJ1-1, with 8 bases matching TRBD1. The CDR3 consists of 11 residues. CDR1 is DFQATT and CDR2 is SNEGSKA in the germline V gene (reference sequence). The ends lost 4 bases at V and 8 bases at J; junction bases unmatched: 3. In DNA form, the CDR3 reads TGCAGTGCTATGACAGGGGTAGAAGCTTTCTTT. Translation: CSAMTGVEAFF.

CDR3 sequence reads: CASSFLRGTETQYF. In DNA form, the CDR3 reads TGTGCCAGCAGTTTTCTGCGGGGGACGGAGACCCAGTACTTC. The chain recombines TRBV28 with TRBJ2-5; TRBD2 matches 7 bases. The germline V gene has CDR1 MDHEN and CDR2 SYDVKM. The V segment lost 3 bases and the J segment 5 bases; nucleotides outside the gene matches: 6. CDR3 size: 14 residues.

The chain couples TRBV28 to TRBJ1-5; D is undetermined. The germline V and J ends were trimmed by 2 bases and 6 bases, with 14 bases remaining between them. The CDR3 is made up of 15 amino acids. Germline CDR1 MDHEN, CDR2 SYDVKM. The CDR3 DNA sequence: TGTGCCAGCAGTTTAACTCGCCCTATCGCTCAGCCCCAGCATTTT. Its translation: CASSLTRPIAQPQHF.

The rearrangement joins TRBV28 to TRBJ1-2; 7 bases are a match to TRBD1. The germline CDR1 and CDR2 sequences are MDHEN and SYDVKM. After removal of 11 bases from V and 7 bases from J, the junction contained 10 bases not matched to a gene. This CDR3 has 12 amino acids. The CDR3 loop is CASRQGEGGYTF. In nucleotides, the CDR3 is TGTGCCTCCCGACAGGGTGAAGGTGGCTACACCTTC.

Comment on this clonotype: One end of the junction fails to match germline, which may point to a read error. The chain links TRBV6-1 to TRBJ2-5, with D perhaps TRBD2 (5 bases). This CDR3 contains 17 residues. Per the germline V gene, CDR1 is MNHNS and CDR2 is SASEGT. CDR3 nucleotide sequence: TGTGCCAGCAGTGATTGGCTTCGAGCGGAGACACAAGTGACCCAGTACTTC. Translation gives CASSDWLRAETQVTQYF.

This clonotype occurred many times. The CDR3: CASSVDQNYGYTF. The CDR3 coding sequence is TGTGCCAGCAGCGTAGACCAGAACTATGGCTACACCTTC. The rearrangement joins TRBV9 to TRBJ1-2; no clear D. V was shortened by 0 bases and J by 2 bases, with 5 bases between the two germline ends. There are 13 residues in the CDR3. Germline V CDR1 and CDR2: SGDLS, YYNGEE.

V is TRBV4-3 and J is TRBJ1-6; the D is unclear. The germline V gene encodes CDR1 LGHNA and CDR2 YSLEER. The length of the CDR3 is 12 residues. Trimming removed 0 bases at V and 10 bases at J, with 4 bases between. Here the CDR3 DNA reads TGCGCCAGCAGCCAAGAACAATCACCCCTCCACTTT. Translated: CASSQEQSPLHF.

This chain links TRBV18 with TRBJ2-1, with 7 positions matching TRBD2. The V gene's germline CDR1 is KGHSH and CDR2 LQKENI. V shed 6 bases and J 9 bases; nucleotides not matched to a gene: 14. CDR3 size: 15 residues. Here the CDR3 reads CASSSGTIFSSEQFF. CDR3 bases: TGTGCCAGCTCCTCCGGGACTATTTTTTCGAGTGAGCAGTTCTTC.

The chain uses TRBV6-1 and TRBJ1-5; D is ambiguous. V was pared by 6 bases and J by 3 bases, with 9 bases between. CDR1 is MNHNS, CDR2 SASEGT, per germline. The CDR3 is 13 amino acids. The CDR3 protein is CASRSYLNQPQHF. The CDR3 DNA is TGTGCCAGCAGGTCCTACCTCAATCAGCCCCAGCATTTT.

Note on this clonotype: This may be a read error: a much more frequent sequence differs by one nucleotide. The chain combines TRBV28 with TRBJ2-7; D is possibly TRBD2 (5 bases). V lost 4 bases and J lost 0, with 16 bases in between. Germline assignment: CDR1 MDHEN and CDR2 SYDVKM. The CDR3 is made up of 16 amino acids. In DNA form, the CDR3 reads TGTGCCAGCAGTTCCCCGTTTGGACGGGACTCCTACGAGCAGTACTTC. It is translated as CASSSPFGRDSYEQYF. Using reference TRBV28 and TRBJ2-7 for the parts outside the CDR3, the full variable domain is DVKVTQSSRYLVKRTGEKVFLECVQDMDHENMFWYRQDPGLGLRLIYFSYDVKMKEKGDIPEGYSVSREKKERFSLILESASTNQTSMYLCASSSPFGRDSYEQYFGPGTRLTVT.

The chain uses TRBV6-5 and TRBJ1-2, with D possibly TRBD1 on 6 matching bases. V was clipped by 6 bases and J by 6 bases, with 11 bases between them. The CDR3 extends over 12 amino acids. Germline-derived CDR1 and CDR2 are MNHEY and SVGAGI. The CDR3 nucleotides are TGTGCCAGCAGACAGGGTCGTGATGGCTACACCTTC. Its translation is CASRQGRDGYTF.

The chain links TRBV7-9 to TRBJ2-7, with D possibly being TRBD1 (6 bases). This CDR3 region has 14 residues. Germline lookup yields CDR1 SEHNR and CDR2 FQNEAQ (reference sequence). Trimming left V 4 bases short and J 4 bases short, with 14 bases between. Written as DNA, the CDR3 is TGTGCCAGCAGCTCCTCTCAACAGGGTTACGAGCAGTACTTC. Translated, it gives CASSSSQQGYEQYF.

The chain links TRBV29-1 to TRBJ1-1; D remains ambiguous. The germline CDR1 and CDR2 sequences are SQVTM and ANQGSEA. Trimming took off 7 bases at V and 1 base at J, with 10 bases between the two ends. CDR3 size: 12 residues. CDR3 amino acids: CSENEPNTEAFF. For the CDR3, the DNA is TGCAGCGAAAACGAACCGAACACTGAAGCTTTCTTT. Full variable domain (missing parts from reference TRBV29-1 and TRBJ1-1): SAVISQKPSRDICQRGTSLTIQCQVDSQVTMMFWYRQQPGQSLTLIATANQGSEATYESGFVIDKFPISRPNLTFSTLTVSNMSPEDSSIYLCSENEPNTEAFFGQGTRLTVV.

The chain has TRBV20-1 and TRBJ2-3; 8 bases match TRBD2. V trimming: 3 bases; J trimming: 4 bases; junction bases outside the gene matches: 12. CDR1 is DFQATT, CDR2 SNEGSKA, per germline (reference sequence). The CDR3 has 16 amino acids. This CDR3 reads CSARSPAGVPADTQYF. CDR3 in DNA: TGCAGTGCTAGGTCTCCAGCGGGGGTTCCGGCAGATACGCAGTATTTT.

This chain joins TRBV15 and TRBJ1-2; the D is unclear. This CDR3 comprises 20 residues. The V end lost 0 bases, the J end lost 1 base, and 24 bases lay between the germline ends. Germline CDR1 reads LNHNV; CDR2 reads YYDKDF (reference sequence). CDR3 in DNA: TGTGCCACCAGCAGAGAAATTAGGGTGAGCCGATCAAGACTTAACTATGGCTACACCTTC. This gives the protein CATSREIRVSRSRLNYGYTF.

This clonotype was seen a few times. The V and J genes are TRBV12-5 and TRBJ1-5; D not certain. Germline-derived CDR1 and CDR2 are LGHNT and FRNRAP. The germline V and J ends were trimmed by 1 base and 5 bases, with 0 bases remaining between them. The CDR3 loop spans 11 amino acids. This CDR3 is CASGLDQPQHF. In DNA form, the CDR3 reads TGTGCTAGTGGTTTGGATCAGCCCCAGCATTTT.

The chain links TRBV12-3 or TRBV12-4 to TRBJ1-2, with a weak D call TRBD1 (6 bases). Trimming pared 9 bases from V and 1 base from J, leaving 12 bases between. The CDR3 runs 13 residues. CDR3 amino acids: CASMTDSNYGYTF. The CDR3 DNA reads as TGTGCCAGTATGACGGACAGTAACTATGGCTACACCTTC.

This clonotype was picked up a small number of times. The V gene is TRBV3-1, the J gene TRBJ2-1; no reliable D call. Trimming pared 8 bases from V and 1 base from J, leaving 12 bases between. Germline lookup yields CDR1 LGHDT and CDR2 YNNKEL (reference sequence). CDR3 length: 14 residues. In DNA, the CDR3 is TGTGCCAGCGCCCGAGCCCAATCCTACAATGAGCAGTTCTTC. The encoded protein is CASARAQSYNEQFF.

This clonotype turned up a few times. The chain recombines TRBV20-1 with TRBJ1-5, with D perhaps TRBD1 (5 bases). There are 12 residues in the CDR3. Germline V gene data show CDR1 as DFQATT and CDR2 as SNEGSKA (reference sequence). CDR3 residues: CSAGGNNQPQHF. Here the CDR3 DNA reads TGCAGCGCTGGGGGAAACAATCAGCCCCAGCATTTT.

The chain employs TRBV7-9 and TRBJ2-2; 10 bases line up with TRBD1. V dropped 5 bases and J dropped 7; count of bases not matched to a gene: 10. This CDR3 is 16 amino acids long. In germline, CDR1 is SEHNR, CDR2 FQNEAQ (reference sequence). The CDR3 region has the DNA TGTGCCAGCAGCCCCGACAGGGGGCGGAAAGGCGGGGAGCTGTTTTTT. It encodes CASSPDRGRKGGELFF.

This clonotype was counted a single time. Compared with germline, one end of the junction differs, possibly owing to a read error. The chain recombines TRBV4-2 with TRBJ2-7; 7 bases map to TRBD1. The CDR3 spans 16 residues. Germline V gene lookup returns CDR1 LGHNA and CDR2 YNFKEQ. The DNA of the CDR3 is TGTGCCGGCAGCCAAGAAGGAGCAGGGGGATCCTACGAGCAGTACTTC. Residues: CAGSQEGAGGSYEQYF.

This clonotype was seen a handful of times. This rearrangement joins TRBV7-3 to TRBJ2-5; TRBD1 agrees at 8 bases. Per the germline V gene, CDR1 is SGHTA and CDR2 is FQGTGA. J was trimmed by 5 bases and V by 5 bases; bases with no gene match: 7. The CDR3 runs to 14 residues. The CDR3 DNA is TGTGCCAGCAGCACCGGACAGGGAATGGAGACCCAGTACTTC. Its translation is CASSTGQGMETQYF.

The rearrangement joins TRBV6-2 or TRBV6-3 to TRBJ2-7, with D unresolved. The V and J ends lost 7 bases and 3 bases respectively, with 13 bases between them. CDR3 length equals 13 residues. Germline V gene data show CDR1 as MNHEY and CDR2 as SVGEGT. This CDR3 is CASTTRRNYEQYF. The DNA of the CDR3 is TGTGCCAGCACCACGAGGCGCAACTACGAGCAGTACTTC.

This clonotype turned up a few times. The genes are TRBV20-1 and TRBJ2-3; 11 bases align to TRBD2. This CDR3 is built from 19 residues. Trimming removed 5 bases from V and 0 bases from J; junction bases left unmatched: 16. The germline CDR1 and CDR2 sequences are DFQATT and SNEGSKA (reference sequence). In nucleotides, the CDR3 is TGCAGTGCTGAAACCCCCCGGACTAGCGGGTACCAAAGCACAGATACGCAGTATTTT. This gives the protein CSAETPRTSGYQSTDTQYF.

Comment on this clonotype: One end of the junction varies from germline; a read error may be responsible. The rearrangement links TRBV2 to TRBJ2-2; TRBD1 aligns across 10 bases. Germline CDR1 and CDR2: SNHLY and FYNNEI. This CDR3 spans 14 amino acids. CDR3 sequence: CAGTGQGNTGGLFF. CDR3 nucleotide sequence: TGTGCCGGCACGGGACAGGGGAACACCGGGGGGCTGTTTTTT.

This clonotype was seen only a few times. The chain combines TRBV7-8 with TRBJ2-7, with a tentative D call TRBD2 (5 bases). Germline V gene sequence: CDR1 SGHVS, CDR2 FQNEAQ. The V gene lost 1 base and the J gene lost 5 bases, with 15 bases spanning the gap. The CDR3 totals 15 residues. For the CDR3, the DNA is TGTGCCAGCAGCTTAGACCCCCCGGGGTCGGACGAGCAGTACTTC. This translates into CASSLDPPGSDEQYF.

Ten or more counts support this clonotype. This chain joins TRBV20-1 and TRBJ2-7, with 8 bases that match TRBD1. Germline V CDR1 and CDR2: DFQATT, SNEGSKA (reference sequence). This CDR3 has 12 amino acids. V was clipped by 4 bases and J by 3 bases; unmatched bases: 2. The CDR3 sequence: CSANGQGYEQYF. CDR3 sequence (DNA): TGCAGTGCTAACGGACAGGGCTACGAGCAGTACTTC.

There are a few counts of this clonotype. The rearrangement joins TRBV9 to TRBJ1-2, with a tentative D call TRBD1 (5 bases). V was pared by 0 bases and J by 10 bases, with 16 bases between. The germline V gene has CDR1 SGDLS and CDR2 YYNGEE. The CDR3 contains 14 residues. For the CDR3, the DNA is TGTGCCAGCAGCGTAGCTCAGTCAGGGTTGGACTACACCTTC. It is translated as CASSVAQSGLDYTF.